Sequencing of this TCR beta chain was carried out in a study of cytomegalovirus exposure and HLA in healthy donors. PCR involved 60 Vbeta and 13 Jbeta primers. The repertoire was sequenced with immunoSEQ multiplex PCR; TCRdb's copy has only in-frame clones and lacks some. The profile shows about 140,000 clones, roughly three quarters of them singletons. This clone has a handful of counts. This receptor was obtained from a man between 35 and 55 years old in good health and CMV-seronegative. The specimen was PBMCs.

CDR3 coding DNA: TGTGCCAGCAGTTACTCGAGGGAGGCTTACGAGCAGTACTTC. Translation gives CASSYSREAYEQYF. This chain links TRBV6-5 with TRBJ2-7; the D gene is possibly TRBD2 (6 bases). The CDR3 totals 14 residues. Trimming pared 0 bases from V and 4 bases from J, leaving 10 bases between. Germline V gives CDR1 MNHEY, CDR2 SVGAGI.